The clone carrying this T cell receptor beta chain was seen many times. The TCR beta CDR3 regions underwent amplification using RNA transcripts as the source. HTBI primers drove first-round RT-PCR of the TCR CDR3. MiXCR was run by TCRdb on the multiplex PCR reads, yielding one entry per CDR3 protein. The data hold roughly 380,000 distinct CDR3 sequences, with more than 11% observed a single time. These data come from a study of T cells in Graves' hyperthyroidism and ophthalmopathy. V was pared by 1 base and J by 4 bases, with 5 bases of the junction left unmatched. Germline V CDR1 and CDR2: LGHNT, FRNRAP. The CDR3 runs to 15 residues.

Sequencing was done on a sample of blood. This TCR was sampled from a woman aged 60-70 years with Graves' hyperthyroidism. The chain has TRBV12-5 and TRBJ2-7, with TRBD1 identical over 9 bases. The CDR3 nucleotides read TGTGCTAGTGGTTTGGCCGGGACAGGGTCGTACGAGCAGTACTTC. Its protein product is CASGLAGTGSYEQYF.